The T cell receptor (beta chain) described here comes from a study of T cells in narcolepsy (dated by TCRdb to the late 2010s). With regard to the full study: The study enrolled patients with narcolepsy type 1 or type 2 (NT1, NT2) together with healthy control donors. Autoreactive T cells targeting hypocretin neuron self-antigens (hypocretin, TRIB2) were sought in narcolepsy patients, and TCR Vbeta sequencing was used to track clonotypes in blood and CSF.

Memory CD4+ T cells were sorted ex vivo from peripheral blood of narcolepsy patients and healthy controls for TCR Vbeta sequencing. As concerns this clone: Its antigen has not been determined. No clone much larger than this one lies a single base away; base qualities are absent.

General findings and caveats noted by the study authors: Numbers of sequenced blood memory CD4+ clonotypes were comparable, with averages of some 42,000 in patients and 33,354 in controls. In plots comparing CSF and blood CD4+ T cell clonotypes from the same patient, HCRT-specific and TRIB2-specific autoreactive clonotypes were highlighted. Autoreactive clonotypes were reported to be detected serially in the blood of the same patients and of different patients, but not in the blood of healthy controls. No sequences matching autoreactive T cell clones were present in some of the blood memory CD4+ repertoires from patients and controls.

From the germline V gene, CDR1 is SGHRS and CDR2 is YFSETQ. V loses 4 bases at its end and J loses 7 bases; junction bases beyond the gene matches: 5. The CDR3 runs 14 residues from the cysteine to the phenylalanine. Of all the DNA, just the CDR3 is kept, 42 bases in frame from base 1. Library generation was performed with the immunoSEQ multiplex PCR assay. In its TCRdb copy, this immuneACCESS table keeps in-frame sequences only and misses some clones. Where compared with another copy, unresolved V genes explain less than half of these, and the others have no known cause. Within this sample are 31,000 or so clones, with 75% to 90% of them counted one time only. The ten largest clones take up around 1.2% of the sample.

The chain couples TRBV5-1 to TRBJ2-2, with 9 bases in between that match TRBD2. The sample consisted of CD45RA- memory CD4+ T cells from PBMCs. This specimen's cell subset or site label, interpreted: memory T cells sorted ex vivo from peripheral blood. This TCR was sampled from a human donor with narcolepsy. The sequence in DNA is TGCGCCAGCAGCCCCAGGACTAGCGACGGGGAGCTGTTTTTT. It specifies CASSPRTSDGELFF.